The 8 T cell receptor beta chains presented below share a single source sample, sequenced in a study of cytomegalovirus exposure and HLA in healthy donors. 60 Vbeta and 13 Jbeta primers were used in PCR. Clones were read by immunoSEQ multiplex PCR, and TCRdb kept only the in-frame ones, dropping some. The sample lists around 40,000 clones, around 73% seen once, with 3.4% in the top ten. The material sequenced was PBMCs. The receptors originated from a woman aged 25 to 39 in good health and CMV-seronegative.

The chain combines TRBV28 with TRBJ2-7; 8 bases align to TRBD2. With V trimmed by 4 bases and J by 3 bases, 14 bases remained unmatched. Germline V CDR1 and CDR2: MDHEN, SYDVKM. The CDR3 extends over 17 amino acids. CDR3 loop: CASSSPDQWAGGYEQYF. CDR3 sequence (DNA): TGTGCCAGCAGTTCCCCGGACCAGTGGGCGGGGGGCTACGAGCAGTACTTC.

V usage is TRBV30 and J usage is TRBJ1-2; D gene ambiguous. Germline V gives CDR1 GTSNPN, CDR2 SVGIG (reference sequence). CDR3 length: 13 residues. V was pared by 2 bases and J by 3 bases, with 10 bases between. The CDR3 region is CAWSLQAYYGYTF. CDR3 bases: TGTGCCTGGAGTCTTCAGGCGTACTATGGCTACACCTTC.

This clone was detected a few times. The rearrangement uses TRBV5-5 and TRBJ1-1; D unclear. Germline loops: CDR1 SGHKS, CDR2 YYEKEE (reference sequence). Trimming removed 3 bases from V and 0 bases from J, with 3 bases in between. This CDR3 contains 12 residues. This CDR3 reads CASSSMNTEAFF. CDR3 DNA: TGTGCCAGCAGCTCCATGAACACTGAAGCTTTCTTT.

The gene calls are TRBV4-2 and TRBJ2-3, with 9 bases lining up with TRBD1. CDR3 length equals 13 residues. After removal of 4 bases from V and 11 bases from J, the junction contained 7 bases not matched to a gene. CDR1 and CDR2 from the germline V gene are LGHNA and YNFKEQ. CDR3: CASSPGGDREQYF. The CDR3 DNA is TGTGCCAGCAGCCCAGGGGGGGACAGGGAGCAGTATTTT.

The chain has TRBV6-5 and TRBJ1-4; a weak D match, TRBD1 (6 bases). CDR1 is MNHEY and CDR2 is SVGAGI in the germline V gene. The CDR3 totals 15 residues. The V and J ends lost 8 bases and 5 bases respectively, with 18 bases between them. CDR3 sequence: CASGRGIAMNEKLFF. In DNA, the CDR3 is TGTGCCAGCGGCAGGGGCATTGCGATGAATGAAAAACTGTTTTTT.

CDR3 coding DNA: TGCGCCAGCAGCCAAGGGACAGGGTGGTACGAGCAGTACTTC. Amino acids: CASSQGTGWYEQYF. The chain has TRBV4-1 and TRBJ2-7, with 8 positions matching TRBD1. The V and J ends lost 1 base and 4 bases, in that order; junction bases with no gene match: 3. CDR3 length: 14 residues. The germline V gene encodes CDR1 MGHRA and CDR2 YSYEKL.

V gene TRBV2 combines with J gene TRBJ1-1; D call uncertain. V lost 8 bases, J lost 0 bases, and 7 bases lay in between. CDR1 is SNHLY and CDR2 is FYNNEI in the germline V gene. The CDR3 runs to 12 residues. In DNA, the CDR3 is TGTGCCAGCTTTGCGGTGAACACTGAAGCTTTCTTT. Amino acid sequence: CASFAVNTEAFF.

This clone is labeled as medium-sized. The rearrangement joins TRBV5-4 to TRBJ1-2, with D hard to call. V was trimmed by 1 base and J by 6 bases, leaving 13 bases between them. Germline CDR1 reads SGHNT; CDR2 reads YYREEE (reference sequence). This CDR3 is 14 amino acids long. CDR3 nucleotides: TGTGCCAGCAGCTTGTACGGGGAGCAGGATGGCTACACCTTC. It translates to CASSLYGEQDGYTF.